This T cell receptor (beta chain) is drawn from a study of Graves' ophthalmopathy and Graves' hyperthyroidism. Beta-chain TCR CDR3 regions were amplified from RNA transcripts. HTBI-primed RT-PCR formed the first round, and a multiplex PCR formed the second. TCRdb used MiXCR to reprocess the multiplex PCR reads, holding one entry per CDR3 protein. The table has roughly 600,000 distinct CDR3 sequences, under 40% seen once. The V gene lost 3 bases and the J gene lost 0 bases, with 6 bases spanning the gap. The CDR3 runs 14 residues. Comment on this clonotype: Its target is not known.

Study-level findings and limits: Blood also contained most of the expanded thyroid clonotypes above 0.001 frequency. Between ophthalmopathy and stable hyperthyroidism, a 13-signature model drew a separation with nearly 90% sensitivity and approximately 81% specificity.

The TCR originated in an adult man with Graves' hyperthyroidism. This sequence joins TRBV12-3 or TRBV12-4 and TRBJ1-3; D gene unclear. The source material was peripheral blood or thyroid tissue (not recorded which). The DNA of the CDR3 is TGTGCCAGCAGTTTCCGAATCTCTGGAAACACCATATATTTT. Translation: CASSFRISGNTIYF.